The present T cell receptor beta chain was sequenced within a study of cytomegalovirus exposure and HLA in healthy donors. The CDR3 length is 13 residues. The J segment lost 12 bases and the V segment lost 4 bases, leaving 9 bases of the junction unmatched. CDR1 MNHEY and CDR2 SMNVEV come from the germline V gene (reference sequence). PCR involved 60 Vbeta and 13 Jbeta primers. The table came from immunoSEQ multiplex PCR; TCRdb's copy has only in-frame clones and leaves some out. The table includes 85,000 to 100,000 clones, roughly 80% detected once. The specimen sequenced was PBMCs. The TCR originated in a man between 50 and 59 years old in good health and CMV-seropositive. This rearrangement joins TRBV27 to TRBJ2-1; 7 bases line up with TRBD2. CDR3 nucleotide sequence: TGTGCCAGCAGTTCCCTCGCCACGGGGGGGCAGTTCTTC. Encoded protein: CASSSLATGGQFF.